This T cell receptor beta chain is from a study of blood T cells in healthy people across ages. The study, taken as a whole, reports: The study found more naive CD4+ cells and higher diversity in long-lived than aged donors.

Regarding this clonotype: Its antigen is unidentified.

The V and J ends lost 5 bases and 0 bases, in that order; junction bases with no gene match: 3. The CDR3 totals 15 residues. Germline lookup yields CDR1 LNHNV and CDR2 YYDKDF (reference sequence). With a J-beta primer mix and a sample-barcoded 5' primer, a second PCR ran about 7 to 12 cycles. TCRdb processed the 5' RACE reads anew with MiXCR; each CDR3 protein has one entry. The sample holds under 2 million distinct CDR3 sequences, about 32% seen once. Input material: blood. The chain links TRBV15 to TRBJ1-4, with 7 bases lining up with TRBD1. This receptor was obtained from a woman in her twenties or thirties in good health. The CDR3 sequence: CATSAQGATNEKLFF. DNA for the CDR3: TGTGCCACCAGCGCTCAGGGGGCAACTAATGAAAAACTGTTTTTT. Full variable domain (outside the CDR3, taken from reference TRBV15 and TRBJ1-4): DAMVIQNPRYQVTQFGKPVTLSCSQTLNHNVMYWYQQKSSQAPKLLFHYYDKDFNNEADTPDNFQSRRPNTSFCFLDIRSPGLGDTAMYLCATSAQGATNEKLFFGSGTQLSVL.